This entry describes one T cell receptor (beta chain). A much larger clone differs from this one at a single base, so this may be a read error. These data belong to a study of breast tumors, draining lymph nodes, adjacent tissues. The CDR3 has 13 amino acids. The germline V gene encodes CDR1 SGHNT and CDR2 YYREEE (reference sequence). V gave up 5 bases and J gave up 6 bases; unmatched junction bases: 8. Axillary draining lymph nodes of breast cancer patients supplied the node samples. Each CDR3 protein gets one entry after TCRdb re-called the multiplex PCR reads with MiXCR. The sample consists of about 180,000 distinct CDR3 sequences, 33% of them appearing once.

This clonotype was sampled from a female donor with breast cancer. Some clones in this sample may be carry-over from other donors' samples. The chain is built from TRBV5-4 and TRBJ2-7; 7 nucleotides agree with TRBD2. Sequencing used axillary lymph node tissue. The CDR3 DNA is TGTGCCAGCAGATTGCGGGAGATCAGCGAGCAGTACTTC. This sequence encodes CASRLREISEQYF.